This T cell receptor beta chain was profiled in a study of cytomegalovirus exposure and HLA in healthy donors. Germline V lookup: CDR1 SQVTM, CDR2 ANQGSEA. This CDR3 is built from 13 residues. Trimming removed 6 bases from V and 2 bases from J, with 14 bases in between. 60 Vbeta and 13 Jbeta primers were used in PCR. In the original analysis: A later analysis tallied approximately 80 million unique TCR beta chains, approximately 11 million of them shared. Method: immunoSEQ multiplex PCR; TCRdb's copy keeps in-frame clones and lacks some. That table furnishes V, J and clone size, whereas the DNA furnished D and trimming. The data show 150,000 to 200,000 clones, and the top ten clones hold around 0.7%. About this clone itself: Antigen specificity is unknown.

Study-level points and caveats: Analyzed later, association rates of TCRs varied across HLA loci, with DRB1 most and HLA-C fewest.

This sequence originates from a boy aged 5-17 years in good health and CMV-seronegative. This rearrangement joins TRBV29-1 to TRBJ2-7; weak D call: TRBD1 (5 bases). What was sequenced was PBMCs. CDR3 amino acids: CSVYTDSPYEQYF. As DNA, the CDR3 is TGCAGCGTGTACACCGACAGTCCCTACGAGCAGTACTTC.